This T cell receptor beta chain was captured by sequencing in a study of cytomegalovirus exposure and HLA in healthy donors. Study-wide results and limits: Highly shared variants forming one cluster were likely a sequencing artifact. TCR beta sequences numbering 15,000 to 20,000 were associated with HLA alleles at 0.05 false discovery rate in a later analysis. The classifier was said to identify cytomegalovirus status with high specificity and sensitivity.

This cohort consisted of healthy bone marrow donors. Turning to this clone: The antigen is not known.

The germline V gene encodes CDR1 KGHSH and CDR2 LQKENI. The V and J ends lost 3 bases and 5 bases, in that order; junction bases with no gene match: 1. The CDR3 runs to 13 residues. Primers included in the PCR were 60 Vbeta and 13 Jbeta primers. Profiling relied on immunoSEQ multiplex PCR, and the TCRdb table lists in-frame clones only, not all of them. Among about 150,000 clones listed, 75% were seen once. This TCR was recovered from a man younger than 35 in good health and CMV-seronegative. Sequenced material: PBMCs. The chain joins TRBV18 to TRBJ2-1; 7 bases match TRBD2. CDR3 nucleotide sequence: TGTGCCAGCTCACCCACTAGCGACAATGAGCAGTTCTTC. As protein: CASSPTSDNEQFF.